Each of the 29 T cell receptor beta chains below was sequenced from the same sample in a study of T cells in localized non-small cell lung cancer. The method was immunoSEQ multiplex PCR; TCRdb's version includes in-frame clones alone and lacks a portion of them. The sample yields about 78,000 clones, approximately 85% seen once. The sequenced sample was peripheral blood, obtained before any cancer treatment. These receptors all stem from a man between 40 and 70 years old with stage I lung adenocarcinoma.

The chain carries TRBV5-1 and TRBJ2-5, with 12 bases lining up with TRBD1. Germline V gene data show CDR1 as SGHRS and CDR2 as YFSETQ. The CDR3 runs to 15 residues. The V and J ends lost 4 bases and 7 bases, in that order; junction bases with no gene match: 8. The CDR3 coding sequence is TGCGCCAGCAGCCCCGGGACAGGGGGCGCCAGGACCCAGTACTTC. It is translated as CASSPGTGGARTQYF.

This clone was recorded a few times. The rearrangement joins TRBV7-2 to TRBJ2-2, with D unresolved. With 1 base removed from V and 6 bases from J, the gap between germline ends came to 12 bases. The length of the CDR3 is 15 residues. Germline V gives CDR1 SGHTA, CDR2 FQGNSA. DNA of the CDR3: TGTGCCAGCAGCTTAGTAGTAACTGGCCCCGGGGAGCTGTTTTTT. It encodes CASSLVVTGPGELFF.

V and J are TRBV6-4 and TRBJ1-3, with a tentative D call TRBD1 (5 bases). The CDR3 sequence is 14 residues long. Between the trimmed V and J ends, which lost 2 bases and 4 bases, there was a span of 9 bases. CDR1 MRHNA and CDR2 SNTAGT come from the germline V gene. The CDR3 reads CASSDVRQGNTIYF. As DNA, the CDR3 is TGTGCCAGCAGTGACGTACGACAGGGAAACACCATATATTTT.

The chain has TRBV7-9 and TRBJ1-5; 10 bases are a match to TRBD1. In germline, CDR1 is SEHNR, CDR2 FQNEAQ (reference sequence). V lost 5 bases and J lost 6; bases outside the gene matches: 4. The CDR3 loop spans 14 amino acids. DNA of the CDR3: TGTGCCAGCAGCAGGGGACAGGGGATTCAGCCCCAGCATTTT. Amino acid sequence: CASSRGQGIQPQHF.

V usage is TRBV19 and J usage is TRBJ2-7; D possibly corresponds to TRBD2 (6 bases). The germline CDR1 and CDR2 sequences are LNHDA and SQIVND (reference sequence). V was trimmed by 0 bases and J by 4 bases, leaving 7 bases between them. This CDR3 spans 13 amino acids. The CDR3 bases are TGTGCCAGTAGTATAGATCGGGGGTACGAGCAGTACTTC. Its protein product is CASSIDRGYEQYF.

This clone appeared a single time. The chain is built from TRBV5-8 and TRBJ2-5; D gene uncertain. Germline V gene data show CDR1 as SGHTS and CDR2 as YDEGEE. The CDR3 has 14 residues. V gave up 4 bases and J gave up 5 bases, with 15 bases separating them. The CDR3 here is CASSPRTPPETQYF. The CDR3 DNA follows: TGTGCCAGCAGCCCACGTACACCCCCCGAGACCCAGTACTTC.

The chain has TRBV7-2 and TRBJ2-3; 7 bases are a match to TRBD2. Trimming at V came to 4 bases and at J to 0 bases, leaving 4 bases not matched to a gene. CDR3 length: 15 residues. Germline V gene sequence: CDR1 SGHTA, CDR2 FQGNSA. This chain's CDR3 is CASSWTRYSTDTQYF. The CDR3, as DNA: TGTGCCAGCAGCTGGACTAGGTATAGCACAGATACGCAGTATTTT.

The V gene is TRBV13, the J gene TRBJ1-5; D is perhaps TRBD1 (5 bases). The ends were cut back, 6 bases at V and 2 bases at J, with 26 bases in the middle. The CDR3 runs to 19 residues. CDR1 and CDR2 (germline): PRHDT, FYEKMQ (reference sequence). CDR3 sequence: CASSFGYDPGNLGNQPQHF. The DNA of the CDR3 is TGTGCCAGCAGTTTCGGCTATGACCCAGGGAATCTTGGCAATCAGCCCCAGCATTTT.

The rearrangement uses TRBV7-8 and TRBJ1-1; possible D gene TRBD1, 5 bases. The germline gives CDR1 SGHVS, CDR2 FQNEAQ. Trimming took off 1 base at V and 5 bases at J, with 8 bases between the two ends. The CDR3 spans 13 residues. CDR3 loop: CASSLDRTTEAFF. For the CDR3, the DNA is TGTGCCAGCAGCTTAGACAGGACAACTGAAGCTTTCTTT.

The chain carries TRBV27 and TRBJ1-2, with TRBD1 matching 7 bases. CDR3 length: 15 amino acids. The V and J ends lost 4 bases and 1 base, in that order; junction bases with no gene match: 6. Germline CDR1 reads MNHEY; CDR2 reads SMNVEV (reference sequence). CDR3 amino acids: CASSSGQMVNYGYTF. The DNA for the CDR3 is TGTGCCAGCAGTTCGGGACAGATGGTTAACTATGGCTACACCTTC.

This clone counts as medium-sized. This sequence joins TRBV2 and TRBJ1-2; D gene unclear. V lost 1 base to trimming and J lost 6 bases, with 9 bases between them. This CDR3 region has 13 residues. Germline V gene data show CDR1 as SNHLY and CDR2 as FYNNEI. This CDR3 reads CASSEGERHGYTF. CDR3 nucleotide sequence: TGTGCCAGCAGTGAAGGGGAAAGGCATGGCTACACCTTC.

This chain links TRBV5-1 with TRBJ1-1; 7 bases fit TRBD1. CDR1 is SGHRS, CDR2 YFSETQ, per germline. The CDR3 contains 14 residues. J was trimmed by 1 base and V by 4 bases; bases with no gene match: 4. The CDR3 coding sequence is TGCGCCAGCAGCCCAGGGGGGGAGAACACTGAAGCTTTCTTT. This translates into CASSPGGENTEAFF.

The CDR3 reads CSVSSGSNADTQYF. In nucleotides, the CDR3 is TGCAGCGTTTCTAGCGGGAGTAATGCAGATACGCAGTATTTT. This sequence joins TRBV29-1 and TRBJ2-3, with 10 bases lining up with TRBD2. The CDR3 length is 14 residues. The trim removed 5 bases at V and 4 bases at J, leaving 6 bases unmatched. CDR1 and CDR2 (germline): SQVTM, ANQGSEA.

The chain links TRBV5-6 to TRBJ1-6; D not certain. The length of the CDR3 is 14 residues. Germline V gene sequence: CDR1 SGHDT, CDR2 YYEEEE. V was cut by 4 bases and J by 4 bases, with 9 bases left in between. The CDR3 here is CASSPLGYNSPLHF. CDR3 bases: TGTGCCAGCAGCCCCTTGGGGTATAATTCACCCCTCCACTTT.

This rearrangement joins TRBV5-6 to TRBJ1-4; D unclear. From germline, CDR1 is SGHDT and CDR2 YYEEEE. The CDR3 runs 15 residues. With 0 bases removed from V and 8 bases from J, the gap between germline ends came to 14 bases. In DNA, the CDR3 is TGTGCCAGCAGCTTGGATAGACAAAGCAGCGAAAAACTGTTTTTT. Protein: CASSLDRQSSEKLFF.

The rearrangement uses TRBV29-1 and TRBJ2-3, with D perhaps TRBD1 (7 bases). The germline CDR1 and CDR2 sequences are SQVTM and ANQGSEA. The V gene lost 7 bases and the J gene lost 6 bases, with 29 bases spanning the gap. The CDR3 contains 17 residues. The CDR3 loop is CSAPLGTRGTELDTQYF. CDR3 sequence (DNA): TGCAGCGCCCCCCTCGGGACTCGCGGGACAGAGCTCGATACGCAGTATTTT.

This rearrangement joins TRBV18 to TRBJ2-7, with unresolved D. The CDR3 is 12 amino acids. V was cut by 1 base and J by 4 bases, with 5 bases left in between. CDR1 is KGHSH, CDR2 LQKENI, per germline. Written as DNA, the CDR3 is TGTGCCAGCTCACCACTAGGGTACGAGCAGTACTTC. It encodes CASSPLGYEQYF.

This chain links TRBV9 with TRBJ2-3, with D perhaps matching TRBD1 or TRBD2 (6 bases each). From germline, CDR1 is SGDLS and CDR2 YYNGEE. Trimming took off 7 bases at V and 1 base at J, with 22 bases between the two ends. This CDR3 is 17 amino acids long. The CDR3 DNA is TGTGCCAGCCACCCCGGAGGGACACTCGCAGGCACAGATACGCAGTATTTT. Encoded protein: CASHPGGTLAGTDTQYF.

V is TRBV6-6 and J is TRBJ1-1, with 7 nucleotides matching TRBD1. The CDR3 covers 16 residues. The germline V gene has CDR1 MNHNY and CDR2 SVGAGI (reference sequence). Trimming removed 2 bases from V and 4 bases from J; junction bases left unmatched: 10. CDR3 protein: CASSYGGGGFSTEAFF. The CDR3 DNA sequence: TGTGCCAGCAGTTACGGAGGGGGCGGATTTAGCACTGAAGCTTTCTTT.

This chain connects TRBV9 to TRBJ1-2, with D maybe TRBD1 (6 bases). Germline loops: CDR1 SGDLS, CDR2 YYNGEE. The CDR3 loop spans 14 amino acids. Trimming removed 3 bases from V and 5 bases from J, with 14 bases in between. CDR3 nucleotides: TGTGCCAGCAGCGACCCAGGGGAAAGTTATGGCTACACCTTC. It translates to CASSDPGESYGYTF.

This chain connects TRBV5-1 to TRBJ2-7; D may match TRBD1 or TRBD2 (6 bases each). V was pared by 6 bases and J by 2 bases, with 15 bases between. The CDR3 has 14 residues. Germline V gene sequence: CDR1 SGHRS, CDR2 YFSETQ. Here the CDR3 reads CASTRTGAPYEQYF. The CDR3 DNA sequence: TGCGCCAGCACCCGGACGGGGGCACCCTACGAGCAGTACTTC. Full variable domain (remainder filled in from reference TRBV5-1 and TRBJ2-7): KAGVTQTPRYLIKTRGQQVTLSCSPISGHRSVSWYQQTPGQGLQFLFEYFSETQRNKGNFPGRFSGRQFSNSRSEMNVSTLELGDSALYLCASTRTGAPYEQYFGPGTRLTVT.

The chain combines TRBV27 with TRBJ1-2; 7 bases line up with TRBD1. CDR3 length: 15 amino acids. The germline gives CDR1 MNHEY, CDR2 SMNVEV (reference sequence). With 9 bases clipped from V and 3 bases from J, the junction kept 13 bases outside the gene matches. CDR3 sequence reads: CASLIRGGVDYGYTF. The CDR3 DNA reads TGTGCCAGTCTCATCAGGGGGGGCGTTGACTATGGCTACACCTTC.

The chain has TRBV6-1 and TRBJ2-7; 8 bases are a match to TRBD1. Unmatched junction bases numbered 14, after V lost 6 bases and J lost 7 bases. The germline V gene has CDR1 MNHNS and CDR2 SASEGT. This CDR3 spans 15 amino acids. The DNA of the CDR3 is TGTGCCAGCAGAGACATCCCGACAGGGGTTGTTGAGCAGTACTTC. Amino acid sequence: CASRDIPTGVVEQYF.

This chain connects TRBV6-5 to TRBJ2-7; TRBD1 might be the D (5 bases). This CDR3 is built from 13 residues. Germline-derived CDR1 and CDR2 are MNHEY and SVGAGI. CDR3 sequence: CATRAPYSYEQYF. The DNA for the CDR3 is TGTGCAACCAGGGCCCCTTACTCCTACGAGCAGTACTTC.

This chain joins TRBV18 and TRBJ2-7; 9 nucleotides agree with TRBD1. Trimming removed 4 bases from V and 4 bases from J; junction bases left unmatched: 8. The CDR3 sequence is 15 residues long. Germline V gives CDR1 KGHSH, CDR2 LQKENI. The DNA of the CDR3 is TGTGCCAGCTCACGATCACAGGGGGCGCAATACGAGCAGTACTTC. This gives the protein CASSRSQGAQYEQYF.

For the CDR3, the DNA is TGTGCCAGCAGCGTAGATATGGGGCGGAACACTGAAGCTTTCTTT. Encoded protein: CASSVDMGRNTEAFF. V is TRBV9 and J is TRBJ1-1; D is perhaps TRBD1 (5 bases). The CDR3 contains 15 residues. V lost 0 bases and J lost 1, with 10 bases in between. Germline assignment: CDR1 SGDLS and CDR2 YYNGEE.

J is TRBJ2-7 and V is TRBV11-2; D perhaps matches TRBD1 (6 bases). With 1 base removed from V and 6 bases from J, the gap between germline ends came to 16 bases. CDR1 is SGHAT, CDR2 FQNNGV, per germline. CDR3 size: 15 residues. The chain's CDR3 is CASSLGGRGVFEQYF. CDR3 DNA: TGTGCCAGCAGCTTAGGTGGCAGGGGTGTTTTCGAGCAGTACTTC.

This clone was observed a handful of times. The chain is built from TRBV27 and TRBJ2-7; D call uncertain. From germline, CDR1 is MNHEY and CDR2 SMNVEV (reference sequence). The length of the CDR3 is 11 residues. V was shortened by 3 bases and J by 6 bases, with 6 bases between the two germline ends. CDR3 DNA sequence: TGTGCCAGCAGTTTTACGGTCGAGCAGTACTTC. Translating it yields CASSFTVEQYF.

This clone appeared a single time. The chain combines TRBV6-4 with TRBJ1-1; D might be TRBD1 (5 bases). The CDR3 covers 15 residues. Germline CDR1 is MRHNA and CDR2 is SNTAGT. V was cut by 6 bases and J by 1 base, with 15 bases left in between. The CDR3 reads CASRTRDGQNTEAFF. CDR3 nucleotide sequence: TGTGCCAGCAGAACCCGGGACGGCCAGAACACTGAAGCTTTCTTT.